This TCR beta chain was captured by sequencing in a study of T-cell memory formation after mild COVID-19. About the research overall: TCR clusters mostly belonged to single donors.

TCRdb reprocessed the 5' RACE reads with MiXCR, giving one entry per CDR3 protein. The table has 250,000 to 350,000 distinct CDR3 sequences, roughly 15% seen once; the top ten hold 22%. Whole-study results and caveats: Nothing showed for sure that second-wave clones peaking on day 37 were SARS-CoV-2 specific. Contracting clones localized mainly to CM and EM when CD4+ and mainly to EMRA when CD8+.

This CDR3 has 14 residues. The ends were cut back, 4 bases at V and 5 bases at J, with 14 bases in the middle. Germline V gene sequence: CDR1 SGHTA, CDR2 FQGNSA. This clonotype was counted only a few times. What it recognizes is unknown. The sequence was collected from a man aged 18 to 29 who had mild COVID-19 (a few samples of this study predate the infection). Cell type and time point are not known. The rearrangement uses TRBV7-2 and TRBJ2-5, with D possibly matching TRBD2 (6 bases). The source material was PBMCs or a T cell subset sorted from them (not recorded which). The CDR3 reads CASSSLTSVETQYF. Written as DNA, the CDR3 is TGTGCCAGCAGCTCCCTGACTAGTGTGGAGACCCAGTACTTC. Drawing the rest from reference TRBV7-2 and TRBJ2-5, the complete variable domain is GAGVSQSPSNKVTEKGKDVELRCDPISGHTALYWYRQSLGQGLEFLIYFQGNSAPDKSGLPSDRFSAERTGGSVSTLTIQRTQQEDSAVYLCASSSLTSVETQYFGPGTRLLVL.